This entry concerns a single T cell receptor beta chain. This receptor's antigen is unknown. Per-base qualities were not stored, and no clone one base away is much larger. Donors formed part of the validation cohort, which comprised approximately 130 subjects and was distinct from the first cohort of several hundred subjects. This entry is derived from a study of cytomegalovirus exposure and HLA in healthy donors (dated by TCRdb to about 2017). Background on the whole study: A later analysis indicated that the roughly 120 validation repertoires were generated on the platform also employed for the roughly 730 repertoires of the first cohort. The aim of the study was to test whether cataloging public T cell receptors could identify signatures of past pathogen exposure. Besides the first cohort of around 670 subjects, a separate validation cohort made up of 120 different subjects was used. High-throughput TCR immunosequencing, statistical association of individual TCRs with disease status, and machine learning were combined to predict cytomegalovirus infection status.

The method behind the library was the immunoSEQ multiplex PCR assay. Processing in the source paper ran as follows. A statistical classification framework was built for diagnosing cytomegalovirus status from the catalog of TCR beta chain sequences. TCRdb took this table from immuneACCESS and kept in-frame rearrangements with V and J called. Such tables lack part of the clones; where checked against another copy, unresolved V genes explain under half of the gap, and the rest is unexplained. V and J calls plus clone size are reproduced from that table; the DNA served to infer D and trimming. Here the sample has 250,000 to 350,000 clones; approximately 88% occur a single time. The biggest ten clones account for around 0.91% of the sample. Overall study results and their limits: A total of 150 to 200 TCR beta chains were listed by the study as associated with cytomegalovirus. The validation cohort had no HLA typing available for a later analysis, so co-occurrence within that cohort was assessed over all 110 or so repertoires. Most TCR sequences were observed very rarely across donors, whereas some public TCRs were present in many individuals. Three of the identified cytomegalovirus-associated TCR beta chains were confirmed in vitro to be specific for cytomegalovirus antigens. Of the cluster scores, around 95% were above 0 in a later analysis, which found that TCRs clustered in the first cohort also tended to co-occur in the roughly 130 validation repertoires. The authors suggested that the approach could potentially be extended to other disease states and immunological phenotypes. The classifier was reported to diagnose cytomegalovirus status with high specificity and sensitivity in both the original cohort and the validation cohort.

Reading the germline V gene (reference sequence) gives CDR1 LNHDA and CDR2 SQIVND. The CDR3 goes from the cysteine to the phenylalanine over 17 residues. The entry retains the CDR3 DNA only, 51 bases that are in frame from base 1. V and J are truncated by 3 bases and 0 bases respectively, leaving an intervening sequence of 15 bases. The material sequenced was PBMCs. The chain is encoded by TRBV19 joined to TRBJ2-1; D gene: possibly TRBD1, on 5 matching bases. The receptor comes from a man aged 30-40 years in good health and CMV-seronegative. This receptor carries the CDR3 CASSIQSQGISYNEQFF. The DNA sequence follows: TGTGCCAGTAGTATTCAAAGTCAGGGCATCTCCTACAATGAGCAGTTCTTC.